The present T cell receptor beta chain was sequenced within a study of shared clonotypes between healthy human individuals. The data were produced by immunoSEQ multiplex PCR, yet TCRdb's version contains in-frame clones alone and is incomplete. The data contain a few million clones, 90% to 95% of them seen just once; the ten biggest clones take up approximately 0.4%. The CDR3 has 16 amino acids. CDR1 and CDR2 (germline): LNHNV, YYDKDF (reference sequence). J lost 3 bases, V lost 1 base, and 3 bases had no gene match. The origin of this receptor is a man in his late teens or twenties in good health. Some clones in this sample may be carry-over from other donors' samples. Sequences were obtained from naive CD4+ T cells from PBMCs. The subset here: CD45RA+ positively selected. The J gene is TRBJ2-2, the V gene TRBV15, with 9 bases that match TRBD2. The CDR3: CATSRGLAVDTGELFF. Written as DNA, the CDR3 is TGTGCCACCAGCAGAGGACTAGCGGTTGACACCGGGGAGCTGTTTTTT. Full variable domain (outside the CDR3, taken from reference TRBV15 and TRBJ2-2): DAMVIQNPRYQVTQFGKPVTLSCSQTLNHNVMYWYQQKSSQAPKLLFHYYDKDFNNEADTPDNFQSRRPNTSFCFLDIRSPGLGDTAMYLCATSRGLAVDTGELFFGEGSRLTVL.